Included here is one T cell receptor (beta chain) sequence, with context. The data were taken from a study of CD8 T cells in Susac syndrome. It was with random hexamers that 0.5 to 1 ug RNA was reverse transcribed. Via MiXCR, TCRdb re-called the immunoSEQ multiplex PCR reads, giving one row per CDR3 protein. The sample lists roughly 110,000 distinct CDR3 sequences; 85% to 95% were seen once. The TCR sequence derives from a human donor in good health. The specimen was CD8+ T cells from PBMCs.

The CDR3 here is CASSPGGMGETQYF. The DNA of the CDR3 is TGTGCCAGCAGCCCAGGGGGCATGGGGGAGACCCAGTACTTC. The rearrangement joins TRBV6-6 to TRBJ2-5, with TRBD1 identical over 8 bases. The CDR3 consists of 14 residues. Germline CDR1 and CDR2: MNHNY and SVGAGI (reference sequence). Germline trimming cut 6 bases from V and 5 bases from J; bases unmatched to any gene: 8.